This T cell receptor beta chain derives from a study of blood T cells in healthy people across ages. Background on the study: For every two T cells, template switching captured about one barcoded beta molecule. General study findings and limits: Per million T cells, the diversity of TCR beta decreased roughly linearly as age advanced. Strong correlation was found linking TCR beta diversity to naive T cell percentage.

On this clonotype itself: Its antigen is undetermined. The junction departs from germline at one end; a sequencing error may be responsible.

Primers used in a second PCR of roughly 6 to 12 cycles were a sample-barcoded 5' primer and a J-beta primer mix. In TCRdb, the 5' RACE reads were re-called with MiXCR into one record per CDR3 protein. This sample has about 680,000 distinct CDR3 sequences; around 48% occur once, and the top ten carry roughly 31%. This CDR3 is built from 17 residues. CDR1 is SSHAT and CDR2 is FNYEAQ in the germline V gene (reference sequence). The sample was blood. The sequence derives from a woman in her sixties or seventies in good health. The chain employs TRBV7-7 and TRBJ2-5; maybe TRBD2 (7 bases). In nucleotides, the CDR3 is TGTGCTAGCAGCCCAGCACCTAGGGGGGGCCTCCAAGAGACCCAGTACTTC. Its protein product is CASSPAPRGGLQETQYF.